The entry that follows covers one TCR beta chain sequence. Authors' analysis steps: For nucleated cells, counts were estimated from reference gene primer amplification. Here immunoSEQ multiplex PCR was the method, and the copy in TCRdb shows in-frame clones only, minus some. V and J calls and clone size are those listed in that table; D and trimming were worked out from the DNA. The sample carries around 360,000 clones, around 87% recorded once. This sample was included in a study of blood T cell repertoires in COVID-19. Study-level background: Cohort 3 recovery required two negative PCRs, clearance, or symptom resolution. Acute and convalescent COVID-19 samples came from the United States, Italy and Spain. T cells, B-cell-depleted T cells, or PBMCs provided the cDNA or gDNA that served as material.

V lost 1 base and J lost 0, with 7 bases in between. The CDR3 sequence is 15 residues long. The V gene's germline CDR1 is MDHEN and CDR2 SYDVKM. The sequenced material came from PBMCs or T cells enriched from blood (not recorded which). The clonotype originates from a man aged 35 to 55 in a cohort exposed to, infected with or recovered from COVID-19 (not recorded which). The V gene is TRBV28, the J gene TRBJ1-5, with D unresolved. The CDR3 here is CASSLSGDSNQPQHF. The CDR3 coding sequence is TGTGCCAGCAGTTTATCCGGGGATAGCAATCAGCCCCAGCATTTT.